This entry describes one TCR beta chain. Its antigen is not identified. Expressed TCRB transcripts were sequenced after all isolated RNA was converted to cDNA. Data came from immunoSEQ multiplex PCR; TCRdb stores just in-frame clones and leaves some out. This sample carries about 28,000 clones, about 65% of them seen once, and the ten largest clones take over 2%. On average, the one heparinised blood draw given by each donor was about 120 mL. The sample is drawn from a study of beta chain features in type 1 diabetes. Overall study: The study examined around 99,000,000 sorted cells across all samples. Findings and limits, study-wide: Researchers report that Type 1 diabetes patients had moderately but significantly shorter TCRB CDR3s across all four CD4+ subsets.

The V gene's germline CDR1 is KGHSH and CDR2 LQKENI. V lost 2 bases and J lost 7, with 11 bases in between. The CDR3 consists of 13 residues. This rearrangement joins TRBV18 to TRBJ1-2; D ambiguous. Material for sequencing was Tregs from blood. This receptor was obtained from a woman under 40 with type 1 diabetes. The CDR3 here is CASSPGRLSGYTF. CDR3 nucleotides: TGTGCCAGCTCACCAGGCAGGCTGAGTGGCTACACCTTC.